This TCR beta chain was sequenced in a study of blood T cell repertoires in COVID-19. Across the study: The study drew acute and convalescent COVID-19 samples from the United States, Italy and Spain.

Original methodology: From reference gene primer amplification, estimates of nucleated cell counts were derived. TCRdb keeps only in-frame clones here, not all; method: immunoSEQ multiplex PCR. The V and J calls and the clone size are those of that table, but D and trimming were determined from the DNA. There are roughly 84,000 clones in the sample; about 85% occur only once, and under 20% lies in the top ten. V trimming: 1 base; J trimming: 2 bases; junction bases outside the gene matches: 2. Germline V gives CDR1 LNHDA, CDR2 SQIVND (reference sequence). The CDR3 is made up of 16 amino acids. This chain joins TRBV19 and TRBJ2-1; 10 positions agree with TRBD1. The TCR originated in a man older than 75 with active or convalescent COVID-19. Sample: peripheral blood. The CDR3 reads CASSIAGTGAYNEQFF. In nucleotides, the CDR3 is TGTGCCAGTAGTATAGCCGGGACAGGGGCCTACAATGAGCAGTTCTTC.